The 15 T cell receptor beta chains presented below share a single source sample, sequenced in a study of blood T cell repertoires in COVID-19 (TCRdb year 2020). The method behind the library was the immunoSEQ multiplex PCR assay. The source is immuneACCESS, and TCRdb retained only in-frame sequences with V and J called. Part of the clones is not carried over; for the studies checked, unresolved V genes explain less than half of this, and the remainder is unexplained. The sample profile shows hundreds of thousands of clones; around 90% of them were found once. The ten largest account for 0.8% to 1.3% of the sample. Sequencing was carried out using peripheral blood. The receptors derive from a woman in her thirties or forties with COVID-19, enrolled during active disease.

The chain employs TRBV7-2 and TRBJ2-1, with 8 bases lining up with TRBD1. The ends lost 4 bases at V and 8 bases at J; junction bases unmatched: 13. The CDR3 sequence is 16 residues long. Germline V gives CDR1 SGHTA, CDR2 FQGNSA. The CDR3 here is CASSYDILDRGDEQFF. The CDR3 nucleotides read TGTGCCAGCAGCTATGATATTTTAGACAGGGGAGATGAGCAGTTCTTC.

The rearrangement uses TRBV7-3 and TRBJ2-1, with D tentatively TRBD2 (7 bases). Germline V CDR1 and CDR2: SGHTA, FQGTGA. This CDR3 spans 14 amino acids. V dropped 4 bases and J dropped 6 bases, with 13 bases sitting between them. The CDR3 loop is CASSSSGGPNEQFF. In DNA, the CDR3 is TGTGCCAGCAGCTCCTCCGGGGGGCCCAATGAGCAGTTCTTC.

This chain uses TRBV2 with TRBJ2-4; 7 bases are a match to TRBD2. This CDR3 spans 17 amino acids. V was clipped by 0 bases and J by 8 bases; unmatched bases: 13. Germline-derived CDR1 and CDR2 are SNHLY and FYNNEI. CDR3 sequence (DNA): TGTGCCAGCAGTGAAGCGCCGGGGGGATACGGGTCAGACATTCAGTACTTC. It encodes CASSEAPGGYGSDIQYF.

This chain connects TRBV6-5 to TRBJ1-5, with D possibly TRBD1 on 6 matching bases. Germline assignment: CDR1 MNHEY and CDR2 SVGAGI. Trimming took 6 bases from V and 3 from J, leaving 15 bases between them. This CDR3 contains 15 residues. This chain's CDR3 is CASSLLGGANQPQHF. The CDR3 coding sequence is TGTGCCAGCAGCCTCCTCGGGGGGGCCAATCAGCCCCAGCATTTT.

In this sample, this clone turned up a few times. The chain links TRBV19 to TRBJ1-3; D might be TRBD1 (5 bases). V lost 8 bases and J 3 bases, leaving 14 bases between the germline ends. CDR1 LNHDA and CDR2 SQIVND come from the germline V gene (reference sequence). This CDR3 spans 14 amino acids. CDR3 loop: CASGAGSFGNTIYF. In DNA form, the CDR3 reads TGTGCCAGTGGGGCAGGGTCCTTTGGAAACACCATATATTTT.

This clone has just a few counts. The chain joins TRBV6-5 to TRBJ1-6; 7 positions match TRBD1. The CDR3 runs to 14 residues. The germline V gene encodes CDR1 MNHEY and CDR2 SVGAGI. Losses at the gene ends were 6 bases for V and 7 bases for J; bases not matched to a gene: 6. The CDR3 is CASRAGTENSPLHF. As DNA, the CDR3 is TGTGCCAGCAGGGCGGGGACAGAGAATTCACCCCTCCACTTT.

This sequence joins TRBV18 and TRBJ1-4; the D gene is possibly TRBD1 (6 bases). Germline V lookup: CDR1 KGHSH, CDR2 LQKENI. Trimming took 5 bases from V and 0 from J, leaving 10 bases between them. CDR3 length: 15 amino acids. CDR3 nucleotide sequence: TGTGCCAGCTCAGAGGACAGCACAACTAATGAAAAACTGTTTTTT. Encoded protein: CASSEDSTTNEKLFF.

This clone was observed once. The chain employs TRBV13 and TRBJ1-2, with TRBD1 as a possible D gene (5 bases). Germline CDR1 is PRHDT and CDR2 is FYEKMQ (reference sequence). V lost 2 bases to trimming and J lost 6 bases, with 19 bases between them. The CDR3 length is 16 residues. CDR3 DNA: TGTGCCAGCAGCTTAAGGGGTGGAGGAGGGACGGATGGCTACACCTTC. It specifies CASSLRGGGGTDGYTF.

This chain connects TRBV30 to TRBJ2-7; possibly TRBD2 for D (6 bases). V lost 0 bases and J lost 6, with 12 bases in between. This CDR3 is 13 amino acids long. Germline CDR1 reads GTSNPN; CDR2 reads SVGIG (reference sequence). DNA of the CDR3: TGTGCCTGGAGTGTACGGCTCGGGGGCGAGCAGTACTTC. Residues: CAWSVRLGGEQYF. Full variable domain (missing parts from reference TRBV30 and TRBJ2-7): SQTIHQWPATLVQPVGSPLSLECTVEGTSNPNLYWYRQAAGRGLQLLFYSVGIGQISSEVPQNLSASRPQDRQFILSSKKLLLSDSGFYLCAWSVRLGGEQYFGPGTRLTVT.

The chain links TRBV28 to TRBJ2-1; 7 positions match TRBD2. The CDR3 has 14 amino acids. V gave up 3 bases and J gave up 9 bases; unmatched junction bases: 8. Germline V gene lookup returns CDR1 MDHEN and CDR2 SYDVKM. CDR3 DNA: TGTGCCAGCAGTTTGGCGAACCTAGCGGCTGAGCAGTTCTTC. As protein: CASSLANLAAEQFF.

The V gene is TRBV6-4, the J gene TRBJ2-2, with TRBD2 identical over 16 bases. The CDR3 runs to 19 residues. The ends lost 8 bases at V and 0 bases at J; junction bases unmatched: 9. Germline V CDR1 and CDR2: MRHNA, SNTAGT. The DNA of the CDR3 is TGTGCCAGCGGCAGACCGGGACTAGCGGGGGGGTCGAACACCGGGGAGCTGTTTTTT. Translated: CASGRPGLAGGSNTGELFF.

This clone was found once. The DNA of the CDR3 is TGTGCCAGCAGTAGCGGGACAGGGGACACTGAAGCTTTCTTT. This sequence encodes CASSSGTGDTEAFF. The rearrangement uses TRBV28 and TRBJ1-1; TRBD1 matches 10 bases. Per the germline V gene, CDR1 is MDHEN and CDR2 is SYDVKM. V lost 5 bases and J lost 3; bases outside the gene matches: 3. This CDR3 has 14 residues.

This chain connects TRBV6-5 to TRBJ2-2; D uncertain. Trimming shortened V by 6 bases and J by 8 bases, and 7 bases separated the two germline ends. The germline gives CDR1 MNHEY, CDR2 SVGAGI. This CDR3 region has 11 residues. CDR3 in DNA: TGTGCCAGCAGCTTTAGTGGGGAGCTGTTTTTT. It encodes CASSFSGELFF.

The chain joins TRBV27 to TRBJ2-7; D may be TRBD1 (5 bases). CDR3 length equals 17 residues. Per germline, CDR1 MNHEY and CDR2 SMNVEV (reference sequence). V dropped 4 bases and J dropped 0 bases, with 19 bases sitting between them. The CDR3 DNA reads TGTGCCAGCAGTTCCACGAAGACAGCGCTCCTCTCCTACGAGCAGTACTTC. Translation: CASSSTKTALLSYEQYF.

This chain joins TRBV12-5 and TRBJ2-7; 9 positions match TRBD1. V was pared by 5 bases and J by 2 bases, with 7 bases of the junction left unmatched. Germline CDR1 reads LGHNT; CDR2 reads FRNRAP. CDR3 length: 15 residues. CDR3 sequence reads: CASGTDRGSAYEQYF. The CDR3 nucleotides read TGTGCTAGTGGTACGGACAGGGGTTCGGCCTACGAGCAGTACTTC. The entire variable domain, with the rest obtained from reference TRBV12-5 and TRBJ2-7, is as follows: DARVTQTPRHKVTEMGQEVTMRCQPILGHNTVFWYRQTMMQGLELLAYFRNRAPLDDSGMPKDRFSAEMPDATLATLKIQPSEPRDSAVYFCASGTDRGSAYEQYFGPGTRLTVT.